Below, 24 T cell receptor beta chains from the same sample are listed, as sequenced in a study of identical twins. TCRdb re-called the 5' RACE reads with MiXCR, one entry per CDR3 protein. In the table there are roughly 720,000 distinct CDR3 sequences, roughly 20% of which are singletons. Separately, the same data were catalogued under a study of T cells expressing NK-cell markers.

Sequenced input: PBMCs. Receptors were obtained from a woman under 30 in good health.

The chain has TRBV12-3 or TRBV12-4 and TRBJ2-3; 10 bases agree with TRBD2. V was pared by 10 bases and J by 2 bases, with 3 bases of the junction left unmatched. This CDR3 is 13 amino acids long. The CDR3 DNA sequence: TGTGCCACGACTAGCGGGTACACAGATACGCAGTATTTT. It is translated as CATTSGYTDTQYF.

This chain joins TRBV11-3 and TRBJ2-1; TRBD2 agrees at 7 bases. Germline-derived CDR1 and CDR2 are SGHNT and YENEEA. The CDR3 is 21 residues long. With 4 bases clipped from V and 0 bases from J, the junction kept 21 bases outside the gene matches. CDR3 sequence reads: CASSSPTNRASGESSYNEQFF. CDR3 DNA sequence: TGTGCCAGCAGCTCGCCCACAAACCGCGCTAGCGGAGAGAGCTCCTACAATGAGCAGTTCTTC.

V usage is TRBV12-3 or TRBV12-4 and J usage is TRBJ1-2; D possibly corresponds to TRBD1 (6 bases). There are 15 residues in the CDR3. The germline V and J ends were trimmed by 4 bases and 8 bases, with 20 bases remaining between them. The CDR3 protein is CASSSQRTGRRGYTF. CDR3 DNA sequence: TGTGCCAGCAGTTCCCAGCGCACAGGGCGTCGCGGCTACACCTTC.

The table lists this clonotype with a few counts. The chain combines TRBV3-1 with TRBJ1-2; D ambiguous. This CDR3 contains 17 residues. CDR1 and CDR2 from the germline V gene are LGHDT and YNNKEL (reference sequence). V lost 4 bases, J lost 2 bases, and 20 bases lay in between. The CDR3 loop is CASSPNSAGSSNYGYTF. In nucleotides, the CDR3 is TGTGCCAGCAGCCCAAACTCAGCCGGGTCCTCAAACTATGGCTACACCTTC. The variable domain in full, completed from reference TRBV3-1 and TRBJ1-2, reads DTAVSQTPKYLVTQMGNDKSIKCEQNLGHDTMYWYKQDSKKFLKIMFSYNNKELIINETVPNRFSPKSPDKAHLNLHINSLELGDSAVYFCASSPNSAGSSNYGYTFGSGTRLTVV.

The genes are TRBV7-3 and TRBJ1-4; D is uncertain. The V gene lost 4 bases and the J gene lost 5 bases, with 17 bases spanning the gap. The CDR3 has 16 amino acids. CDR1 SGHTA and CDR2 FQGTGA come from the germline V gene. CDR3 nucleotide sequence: TGTGCCAGCAGCTCAGGACCCCGGGGAGGGAATGAAAAACTGTTTTTT. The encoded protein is CASSSGPRGGNEKLFF.

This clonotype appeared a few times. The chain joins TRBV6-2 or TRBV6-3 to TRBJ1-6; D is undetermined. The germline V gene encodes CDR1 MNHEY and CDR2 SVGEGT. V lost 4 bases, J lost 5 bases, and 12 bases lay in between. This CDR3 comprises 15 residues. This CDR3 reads CASSSGHRHNSPLHF. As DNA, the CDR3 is TGTGCCAGCAGTTCCGGGCACCGGCATAATTCACCCCTCCACTTT.

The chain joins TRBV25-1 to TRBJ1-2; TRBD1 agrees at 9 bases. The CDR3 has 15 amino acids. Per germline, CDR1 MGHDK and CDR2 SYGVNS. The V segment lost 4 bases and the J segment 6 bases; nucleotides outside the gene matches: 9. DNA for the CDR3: TGTGCCAGCAGTGGAACCGGGACAGGGATCGATGGCTACACCTTC. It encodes CASSGTGTGIDGYTF.

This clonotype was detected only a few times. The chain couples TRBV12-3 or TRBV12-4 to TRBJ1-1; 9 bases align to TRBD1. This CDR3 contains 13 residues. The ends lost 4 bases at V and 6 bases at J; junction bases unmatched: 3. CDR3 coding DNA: TGTGCCAGCAGTTACGGGACAGGGTCTGAAGCTTTCTTT. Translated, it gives CASSYGTGSEAFF.

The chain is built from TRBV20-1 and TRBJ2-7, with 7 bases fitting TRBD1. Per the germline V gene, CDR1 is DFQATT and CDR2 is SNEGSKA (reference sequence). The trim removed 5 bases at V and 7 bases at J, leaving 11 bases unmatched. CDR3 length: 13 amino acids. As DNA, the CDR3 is TGCAGTGCTCCGCGACAGGGCTTCGGGGAGCAGTACTTC. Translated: CSAPRQGFGEQYF.

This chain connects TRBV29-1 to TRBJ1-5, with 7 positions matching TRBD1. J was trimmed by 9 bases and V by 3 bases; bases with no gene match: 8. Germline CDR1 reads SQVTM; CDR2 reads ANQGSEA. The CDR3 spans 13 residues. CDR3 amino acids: CSVDRTGRGPQHF. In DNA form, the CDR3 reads TGCAGCGTTGATCGGACAGGACGGGGGCCCCAGCATTTT.

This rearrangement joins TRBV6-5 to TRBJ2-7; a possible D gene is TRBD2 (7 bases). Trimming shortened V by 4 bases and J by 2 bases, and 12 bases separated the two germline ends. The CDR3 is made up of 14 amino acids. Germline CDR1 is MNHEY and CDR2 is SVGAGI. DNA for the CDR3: TGTGCCAGCAGTTCGGGGGGCGCGACCTACGAGCAGTACTTC. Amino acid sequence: CASSSGGATYEQYF.

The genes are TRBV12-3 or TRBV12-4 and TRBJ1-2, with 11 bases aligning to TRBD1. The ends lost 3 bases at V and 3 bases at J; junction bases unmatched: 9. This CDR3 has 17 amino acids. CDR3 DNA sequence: TGTGCCAGCAGTTTTGTCCCCCAGGGACAGGGGGACTATGGCTACACCTTC. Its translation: CASSFVPQGQGDYGYTF.

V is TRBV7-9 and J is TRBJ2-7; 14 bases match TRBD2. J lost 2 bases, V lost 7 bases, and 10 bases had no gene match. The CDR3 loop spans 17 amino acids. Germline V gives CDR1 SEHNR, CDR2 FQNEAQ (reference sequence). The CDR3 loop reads CASTSKGLAGEAYEQYF. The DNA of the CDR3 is TGTGCCAGCACCTCGAAGGGACTAGCGGGAGAGGCCTACGAGCAGTACTTC.

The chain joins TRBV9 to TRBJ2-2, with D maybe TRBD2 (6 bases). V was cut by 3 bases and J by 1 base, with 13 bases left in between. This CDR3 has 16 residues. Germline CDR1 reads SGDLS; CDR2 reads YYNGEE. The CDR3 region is CASSAGSFGNTGELFF. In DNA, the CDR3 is TGTGCCAGCAGCGCCGGGAGTTTCGGGAACACCGGGGAGCTGTTTTTT.

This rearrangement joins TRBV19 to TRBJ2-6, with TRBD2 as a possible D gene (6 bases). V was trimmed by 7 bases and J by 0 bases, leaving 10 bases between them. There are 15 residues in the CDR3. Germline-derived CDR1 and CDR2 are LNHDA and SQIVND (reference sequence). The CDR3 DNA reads TGTGCCAGTATCCCGGGGGACTCTGGGGCCAACGTCCTGACTTTC. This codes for CASIPGDSGANVLTF.

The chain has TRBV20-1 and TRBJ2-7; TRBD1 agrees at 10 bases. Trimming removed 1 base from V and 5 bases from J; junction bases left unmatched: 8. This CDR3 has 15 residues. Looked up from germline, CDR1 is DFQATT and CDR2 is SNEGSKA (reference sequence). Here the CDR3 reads CSARVSGTGADEQYF. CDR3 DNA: TGCAGTGCTAGAGTATCCGGGACAGGGGCCGACGAGCAGTACTTC.

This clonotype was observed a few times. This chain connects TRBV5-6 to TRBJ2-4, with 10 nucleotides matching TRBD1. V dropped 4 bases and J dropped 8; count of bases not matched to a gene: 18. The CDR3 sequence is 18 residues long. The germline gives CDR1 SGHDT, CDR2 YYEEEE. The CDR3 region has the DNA TGTGCCAGCAGCAAATTGGGGACAGGGGCCAGTTCGGTACACATTCAGTACTTC. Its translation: CASSKLGTGASSVHIQYF.

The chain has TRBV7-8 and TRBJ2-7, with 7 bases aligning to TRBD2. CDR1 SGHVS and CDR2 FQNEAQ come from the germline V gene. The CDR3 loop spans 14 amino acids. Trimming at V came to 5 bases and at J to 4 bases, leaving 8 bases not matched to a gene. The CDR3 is CASSPNSGGYEQYF. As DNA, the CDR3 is TGTGCCAGCAGCCCAAACTCCGGGGGGTACGAGCAGTACTTC.

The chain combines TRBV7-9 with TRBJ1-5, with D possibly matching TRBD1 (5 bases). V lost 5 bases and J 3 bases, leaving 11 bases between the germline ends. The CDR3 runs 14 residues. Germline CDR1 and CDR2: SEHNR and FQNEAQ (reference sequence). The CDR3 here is CASSLDTDNQPQHF. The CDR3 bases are TGTGCCAGCAGCCTGGACACCGACAATCAGCCCCAGCATTTT.

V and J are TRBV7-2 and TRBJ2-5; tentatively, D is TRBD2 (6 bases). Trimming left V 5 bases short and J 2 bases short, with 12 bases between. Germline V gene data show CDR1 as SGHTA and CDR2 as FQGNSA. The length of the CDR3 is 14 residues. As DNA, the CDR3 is TGTGCCAGCAGCAGATACGGGAGTCAAGAGACCCAGTACTTC. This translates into CASSRYGSQETQYF.

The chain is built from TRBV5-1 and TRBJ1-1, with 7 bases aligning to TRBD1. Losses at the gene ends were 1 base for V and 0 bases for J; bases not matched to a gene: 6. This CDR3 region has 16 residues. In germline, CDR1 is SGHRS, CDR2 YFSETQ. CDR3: CASSLRGTDMNTEAFF. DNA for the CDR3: TGCGCCAGCAGCTTGCGGGGGACAGACATGAACACTGAAGCTTTCTTT. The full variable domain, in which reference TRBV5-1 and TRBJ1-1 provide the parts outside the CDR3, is KAGVTQTPRYLIKTRGQQVTLSCSPISGHRSVSWYQQTPGQGLQFLFEYFSETQRNKGNFPGRFSGRQFSNSRSEMNVSTLELGDSALYLCASSLRGTDMNTEAFFGQGTRLTVV.

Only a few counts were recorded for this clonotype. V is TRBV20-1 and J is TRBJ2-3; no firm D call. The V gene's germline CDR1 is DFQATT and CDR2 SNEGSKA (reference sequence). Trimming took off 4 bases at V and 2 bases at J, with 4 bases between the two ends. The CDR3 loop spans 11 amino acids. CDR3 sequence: CSAKVTDTQYF. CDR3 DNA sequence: TGCAGTGCTAAGGTCACAGATACGCAGTATTTT.

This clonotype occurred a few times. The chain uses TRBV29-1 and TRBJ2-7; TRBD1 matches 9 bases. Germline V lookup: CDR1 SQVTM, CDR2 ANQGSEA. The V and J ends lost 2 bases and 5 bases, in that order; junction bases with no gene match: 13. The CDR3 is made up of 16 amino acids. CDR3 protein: CSVEMGPGQGRHEQYF. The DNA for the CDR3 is TGCAGCGTTGAAATGGGACCGGGACAGGGAAGGCACGAGCAGTACTTC.

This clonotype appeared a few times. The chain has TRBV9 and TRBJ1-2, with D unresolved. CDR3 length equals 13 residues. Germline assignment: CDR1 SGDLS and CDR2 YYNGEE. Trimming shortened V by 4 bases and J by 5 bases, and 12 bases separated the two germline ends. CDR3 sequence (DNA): TGTGCCAGCAGCAGCTACCAAGAATATGGCTACACCTTC. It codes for CASSSYQEYGYTF.